This T cell receptor beta chain was identified in a study of cytomegalovirus exposure and HLA in healthy donors. Notes on the study in general: Earlier results showed most TCR beta V segments being productive about 87% or about 30% of the time.

As for this clone: Its specificity is not known.

PCR was performed using 60 Vbeta and 13 Jbeta primers. Libraries were prepared by immunoSEQ multiplex PCR; TCRdb keeps only in-frame clonotypes and omits some of them. Its listing shows approximately 200,000 clones. The CDR3 has 18 residues. Germline V lookup: CDR1 SEHNR, CDR2 FQNEAQ (reference sequence). V shed 3 bases, J shed 5 bases, and the junction held 12 bases outside the gene matches. The V and J genes are TRBV7-9 and TRBJ2-1; 11 nucleotides line up with TRBD2. The source is a boy younger than 18 in good health and CMV-seronegative. The sequencing sample was made of PBMCs. Here the CDR3 DNA reads TGTGCCAGCAGCTTGGGTAGCGGGGGGGCCGTTTGGCACAATGAGCAGTTCTTC. Amino acid sequence: CASSLGSGGAVWHNEQFF.